A selection of T cell receptor beta chains follows, all from one sample in a study of molecular identifiers for immune sequencing clone quantification. Each CDR3 protein is one row after TCRdb ran MiXCR on the PCR reads. The sample carries fewer than 350,000 distinct CDR3 sequences, about a fifth recorded once. The sample was naive CD8+ T cells from blood, with Jurkat cell RNA spiked in. The receptors come from a human donor in good health. Some libraries in this study had Jurkat cell RNA spiked in. The CDR3 runs from the conserved cysteine through the conserved F or W. Each record gives: V gene, CDR3 protein.

v_gene: TRBV23-1
CDR3aa: CASSQSGQLPLGDTQYF

v_gene: TRBV27
CDR3aa: CASSSGTGGNTEAFF

v_gene: TRBV27
CDR3aa: CASKAGSHEQYF

v_gene: TRBV6-2/TRBV6-3
CDR3aa: CASSYSGTFNQPQHF

v_gene: TRBV14
CDR3aa: CASSQDRSGLSEQYF

v_gene: TRBV29-1
CDR3aa: CSVVAGGNYEQYF

v_gene: TRBV12-5
CDR3aa: CASGSTAEYTEAFF

v_gene: TRBV7-9
CDR3aa: CASSLAINYSPLHF

v_gene: TRBV28
CDR3aa: CASKRLADKEETQYF

v_gene: TRBV7-3
CDR3aa: CASSLMGAADTQYF

v_gene: TRBV12-3/TRBV12-4
CDR3aa: CASSATPGLAGDAGYEQYF

v_gene: TRBV7-8
CDR3aa: CASSLVRGRTGLTSTDTQYF

v_gene: TRBV20-1
CDR3aa: CSAREGLALKTQYF

v_gene: TRBV28
CDR3aa: CASGPGGLAEKLFF

v_gene: TRBV25-1
CDR3aa: CASGDPLQF

v_gene: TRBV7-9
CDR3aa: CASSSTVRPGELFF

v_gene: TRBV25-1
CDR3aa: CASSHTTSGRAHGIHNEQFF

v_gene: TRBV13
CDR3aa: CASSQGLAGAPTADTQYF

v_gene: TRBV7-9
CDR3aa: CASPRSGGANTGELFF

v_gene: TRBV27
CDR3aa: CASSWTGGSGANVLTF

v_gene: TRBV30
CDR3aa: CAWTWRGPPNEQFF

v_gene: TRBV10-3
CDR3aa: CAISEGGTGELFF

v_gene: TRBV11-2
CDR3aa: CASSLEYTNTGELFF

v_gene: TRBV7-9
CDR3aa: CASSAVRGYEQYF

v_gene: TRBV27
CDR3aa: CASSLAGDNQPQHF

v_gene: TRBV6-5
CDR3aa: CASSKNQVDEQYF

v_gene: TRBV7-9
CDR3aa: CASSSQGVWATNEKLFF

v_gene: TRBV7-2
CDR3aa: CASSLSVGRAWYEQYF

v_gene: TRBV20-1
CDR3aa: CSANLIGGEQYF

v_gene: TRBV6-2/TRBV6-3
CDR3aa: CASSYLTLYSTDTQYF

v_gene: TRBV19
CDR3aa: CASSIGAGGSYQPQHF

v_gene: TRBV19
CDR3aa: CASSEEGQGIIYEQYF

v_gene: TRBV6-2/TRBV6-3
CDR3aa: CASSFFTGGTDTQYF

v_gene: TRBV12-3/TRBV12-4
CDR3aa: CASSRSSSGEQFF

v_gene: TRBV5-6
CDR3aa: CASSPALNTEAFF

v_gene: TRBV6-6
CDR3aa: CASSSSGTSTEAFF

v_gene: TRBV5-4
CDR3aa: CASSSGTGSYGYTF

v_gene: TRBV12-3/TRBV12-4
CDR3aa: CASSLSQVEGELFF

v_gene: TRBV7-6
CDR3aa: CASSLAPEESTDTQYF

v_gene: TRBV27
CDR3aa: CASRTGQGAPDANVLTF

v_gene: TRBV6-1
CDR3aa: CASSADRGWVTEAFF

v_gene: TRBV7-9
CDR3aa: CASSLVRTSGRPPYEQYF

v_gene: TRBV7-6
CDR3aa: CASSLADHPTQYF

v_gene: TRBV4-1
CDR3aa: CASNEEWQSNEKLLF

v_gene: TRBV6-5
CDR3aa: CASSYGDRDGDEQFF

v_gene: TRBV5-1
CDR3aa: CASSLALEGGASWANVLTF

v_gene: TRBV5-1
CDR3aa: CANSPYLDSHEQYF

v_gene: TRBV6-5
CDR3aa: CASSPVRFNYGYTF

v_gene: TRBV4-3
CDR3aa: CASSQDRQSNTGELFF

v_gene: TRBV5-6
CDR3aa: CASSSGGVPQHF